A selection of T cell receptor beta chains follows, all from one sample in a study of T cells in localized non-small cell lung cancer. Profiling relied on immunoSEQ multiplex PCR, and the TCRdb table lists in-frame clones only, not all of them. Among about 24,000 clones, roughly 90% were seen once, and the ten largest hold about a fifth. Sequenced material: peripheral blood, taken before any cancer treatment. Source of these receptors: a man aged 40 to 70 with stage I squamous cell lung carcinoma. CDR3s include the opening cysteine and the closing phenylalanine or tryptophan. D genes are given only for firm matches. Clone sizes are given selectively: once, few, many, or a class where the clone is expanded.

clone size | J gene | V gene | D gene | CDR3 DNA | CDR3 protein
NA | TRBJ1-3 | TRBV10-3 | NA | TGTGCCATCAGTGGGAATACCGGGCCGCACTCTGGAAACACCATATATTTT | CAISGNTGPHSGNTIYF
NA | TRBJ1-3 | TRBV18 | TRBD1 | TGTGCCAGCTCTCTATATGGGACAGGGGGAGACTCTGGAAACACCATATATTTT | CASSLYGTGGDSGNTIYF
NA | TRBJ2-1 | TRBV4-2 | TRBD1 | TGTGCCAGCAGCCTTGCCGGGACAGGGGCGTACAATGAGCAGTTCTTC | CASSLAGTGAYNEQFF
once | TRBJ1-5 | TRBV6-1 | NA | TGTGCCAGCAGTGAGAGGGGGTACGATCAGCCCCAGCATTTT | CASSERGYDQPQHF
few | TRBJ1-1 | TRBV4-1 | NA | TGCGCCAGCAGCCAACCCCTTAGGGCCTCGAGCTACTTAAACACTGAAGCTTTCTTT | CASSQPLRASSYLNTEAFF
NA | TRBJ1-1 | TRBV5-1 | NA | TGCGCCAGCAGCTTGGCCGGGGGTGAGACTGAAGCTTTCTTT | CASSLAGGETEAFF
NA | TRBJ2-7 | TRBV7-2 | TRBD2 | TGTGCCAGCAGCCTAGCACTAGCGGGGGGGTCGACCGTTTACGAGCAGTACTTC | CASSLALAGGSTVYEQYF
NA | TRBJ1-2 | TRBV14 | NA | TGTGCCAGCAGCCATCGGGGAGGGAATGACTATGGCTACACCTTC | CASSHRGGNDYGYTF
NA | TRBJ2-7 | TRBV5-5 | NA | TGTGCCAGCAGCTTGAAGTGGCAGGCCCGCTCCTACGAGCAGTACTTC | CASSLKWQARSYEQYF
NA | TRBJ1-6 | TRBV5-1 | NA | TGCGCCAGCAGCTTGGCTGCGGCAGGGGATTCACCCCTCCACTTT | CASSLAAAGDSPLHF
NA | TRBJ1-2 | TRBV10-3 | NA | TGTGCCATCACCTCGGGAGTTCTTAACTATGGCTACACCTTC | CAITSGVLNYGYTF
few | TRBJ1-3 | TRBV5-1 | TRBD1 | TGCGCCAGCAGCCCCGGGACAGGAGGAAACACCATATATTTT | CASSPGTGGNTIYF
NA | TRBJ1-1 | TRBV7-2 | NA | TGTGCCAGCAGCTTATTTCACGGGAACACTGAAGCTTTCTTT | CASSLFHGNTEAFF
NA | TRBJ1-4 | TRBV6-5 | NA | TGTGCCAGCAGTTACCGGGATGGAGGTACTAATGAAAAACTGTTTTTT | CASSYRDGGTNEKLFF
NA | TRBJ1-4 | TRBV6-5 | NA | TGTGCCAGCAGTTACTCGAAAATAGCAGGGACCGAAAAACTGTTTTTT | CASSYSKIAGTEKLFF
once | TRBJ2-2 | TRBV4-1 | TRBD2 | TGCGCCAGCAGCCAAGACGCCCCGGGTACTAGCGGGGGAGGGCTGTTTTTT | CASSQDAPGTSGGGLFF
few | TRBJ1-3 | TRBV6-5 | NA | TGTGCCACCGAACTGACGGGGGTTACGGGAAACACCATATATTTT | CATELTGVTGNTIYF
NA | TRBJ1-1 | TRBV7-8 | NA | TGTGCCAGCAGCTTAGCGCTGGGGGGCACTGAAGCTTTCTTT | CASSLALGGTEAFF
NA | TRBJ1-3 | TRBV28 | NA | TGTGCCAGCATCGACTCTGGAAACACCATATATTTT | CASIDSGNTIYF
NA | TRBJ2-2 | TRBV4-3 | NA | TGCGCCAGCAGCCAAGAGACCCTCACCGGGGAGCTGTTTTTT | CASSQETLTGELFF
NA | TRBJ1-6 | TRBV11-1 | NA | TGTGCCAGCAGCTTTCAGGCGAATAATTCACCCCTCCACTTT | CASSFQANNSPLHF
NA | TRBJ2-7 | TRBV30 | NA | TGTGCCTGGAGTGTGAGCGCCGAGCAGTACTTC | CAWSVSAEQYF
NA | TRBJ2-3 | TRBV5-4 | TRBD2 | TGTGCCAGCAGCTGGGCGGGGAGCGGGGGCGTAGATACGCAGTATTTT | CASSWAGSGGVDTQYF
NA | TRBJ1-6 | TRBV30 | TRBD1 | TGTGCCTGGACTCCGACAGGGGGATATAATTCACCCCTCCACTTT | CAWTPTGGYNSPLHF
once | TRBJ1-3 | TRBV4-3 | NA | TGCGCCAGCAGCCAAGGAGTGGCTGGAAACACCATATATTTT | CASSQGVAGNTIYF
NA | TRBJ1-3 | TRBV27 | TRBD1 | TGTGCCAGCACCGGACAGGGAAGTTCTGGAAACACCATATATTTT | CASTGQGSSGNTIYF
NA | TRBJ2-3 | TRBV19 | TRBD1 | TGTGCCAGTACCCCCTCCCCGGGACAGGGGAATACGCAGTATTTT | CASTPSPGQGNTQYF
once | TRBJ2-7 | TRBV11-2 | TRBD1 | TGTGCCAGCAGCTTAATCGACAGGGTCACTGATGAGCAGTACTTC | CASSLIDRVTDEQYF
NA | TRBJ2-5 | TRBV30 | NA | TGTGCCTGGAGTCCGGATCCCGGACAAGAGACCCAGTACTTC | CAWSPDPGQETQYF
NA | TRBJ2-3 | TRBV7-2 | TRBD2 | TGTGCCAGCAGCTTGGGACTAGCGGGGGCTACGCAGTATTTT | CASSLGLAGATQYF
NA | TRBJ1-6 | TRBV5-1 | NA | TGCGCCAGCAGTGGCAATAATTCACCCCTCCACTTT | CASSGNNSPLHF
NA | TRBJ2-5 | TRBV18 | TRBD1 | TGTGCCAGCAGGGACAGCCGCGAAGAGACCCAGTACTTC | CASRDSREETQYF
once | TRBJ1-1 | TRBV9 | TRBD1 | TGTGCCAGCAGCTTAGGAGGGACAGCTAACACTGAAGCTTTCTTT | CASSLGGTANTEAFF
once | TRBJ1-2 | TRBV4-1 | NA | TGCGCCAGCAGCCCCCTCCTAGGGGAGGGGGGCTACACCTTC | CASSPLLGEGGYTF
NA | TRBJ1-5 | TRBV10-3 | TRBD1 | TGTGCCATCAGTGAGAACAGGGGGGCCAATCAGCCCCAGCATTTT | CAISENRGANQPQHF
NA | TRBJ2-3 | TRBV11-1 | NA | TGTGCCAGCAGCCCTCCCCAGACAGACACAGATACGCAGTATTTT | CASSPPQTDTDTQYF
few | TRBJ1-2 | TRBV5-1 | NA | TGCGCCAGCAGCTTGGAAGGCAGTGGCTACACCTTC | CASSLEGSGYTF
once | TRBJ1-2 | TRBV2 | NA | TGTGCCAGCAATAAGCGGGACCGTGGGGGCTACACCTTC | CASNKRDRGGYTF